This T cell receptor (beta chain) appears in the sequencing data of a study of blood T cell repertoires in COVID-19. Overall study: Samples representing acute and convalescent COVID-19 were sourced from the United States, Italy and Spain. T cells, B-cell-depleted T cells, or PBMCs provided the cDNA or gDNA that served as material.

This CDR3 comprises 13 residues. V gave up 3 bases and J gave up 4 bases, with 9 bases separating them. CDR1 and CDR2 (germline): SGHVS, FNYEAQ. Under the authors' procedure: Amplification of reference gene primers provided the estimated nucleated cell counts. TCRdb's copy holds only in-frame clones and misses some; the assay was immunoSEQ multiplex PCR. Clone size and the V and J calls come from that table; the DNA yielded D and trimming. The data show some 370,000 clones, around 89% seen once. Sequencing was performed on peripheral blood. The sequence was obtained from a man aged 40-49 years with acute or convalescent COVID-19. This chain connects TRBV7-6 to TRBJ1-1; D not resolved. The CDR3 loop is CASSLRGFTEAFF. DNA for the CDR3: TGTGCCAGCAGCTTGCGGGGTTTCACTGAAGCTTTCTTT.